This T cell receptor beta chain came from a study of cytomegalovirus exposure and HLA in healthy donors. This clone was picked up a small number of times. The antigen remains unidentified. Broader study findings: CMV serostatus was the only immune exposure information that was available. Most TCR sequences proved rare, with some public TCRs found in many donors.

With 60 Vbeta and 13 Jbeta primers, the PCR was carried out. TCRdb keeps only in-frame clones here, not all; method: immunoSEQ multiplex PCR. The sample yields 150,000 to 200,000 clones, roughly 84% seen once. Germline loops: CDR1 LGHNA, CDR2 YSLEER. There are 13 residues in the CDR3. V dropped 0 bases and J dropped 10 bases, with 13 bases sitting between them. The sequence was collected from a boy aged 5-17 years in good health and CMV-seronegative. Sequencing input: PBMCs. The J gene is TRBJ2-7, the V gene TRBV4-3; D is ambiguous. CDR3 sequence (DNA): TGCGCCAGCAGCCAAGATCGCCCCCGGTCTCAGTACTTC. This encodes CASSQDRPRSQYF.